This T cell receptor (beta chain) was sequenced for a study of circulating and synovial CD4+ cells in juvenile arthritis. A few counts support this clone. Its antigen is unidentified. General study points: Compared with bulk blood, circulating pathogenic-like lymphocytes shared substantially more CDR3 sequences with synovial T cells. Diversity here was lower than in bulk blood CD4 cells. Measured synovium overlap likely understates the true shared repertoire. CPL versus bulk CD4 samples: T cell genome counts differed by at least an order of magnitude.

From germline, CDR1 is MNHNS and CDR2 SASEGT. The CDR3 extends over 11 amino acids. V lost 5 bases to trimming and J lost 14 bases; unmatched junction nucleotides: 6. Sequencing was performed with immunoSEQ multiplex PCR; in TCRdb, only in-frame clones are kept and a portion is missing. The data show about 14,000 clones, roughly 83% seen once. This TCR was recovered from a human patient with juvenile idiopathic arthritis. Some clones in this sample may be carry-over from other donors' samples. The specimen sequenced was CD4+ T cells from synovial fluid. This rearrangement joins TRBV6-1 to TRBJ2-3, with 8 positions matching TRBD1. DNA of the CDR3: TGTGCCAGCAGTCAGGGGGCCCCTCTGTATTTT. Translated, it gives CASSQGAPLYF.